Listed here are 27 T cell receptor beta chains from one sample, sequenced in a study of cytomegalovirus exposure and HLA in healthy donors. Use of 60 Vbeta and 13 Jbeta primers characterized the PCR. Only in-frame clones appear in the TCRdb table, and some are missing; sequencing was by immunoSEQ multiplex PCR. The repertoire holds fewer than 85,000 clones, with 72% as singletons. Sequenced: PBMCs. The receptors were gathered from a woman aged 40 to 55 in good health and CMV-seropositive.

The chain has TRBV30 and TRBJ2-7; tentatively, D is TRBD2 (5 bases). In germline, CDR1 is GTSNPN, CDR2 SVGIG (reference sequence). Trimming shortened V by 6 bases and J by 8 bases, and 23 bases separated the two germline ends. The CDR3 length is 14 residues. This CDR3 reads CACSAVFLGTQQYF. CDR3 in DNA: TGTGCCTGCTCAGCGGTCTTTCTTGGAACGCAGCAGTACTTC. The whole variable domain, filled in from reference TRBV30 and TRBJ2-7, reads SQTIHQWPATLVQPVGSPLSLECTVEGTSNPNLYWYRQAAGRGLQLLFYSVGIGQISSEVPQNLSASRPQDRQFILSSKKLLLSDSGFYLCACSAVFLGTQQYFGPGTRLTVT.

The chain employs TRBV10-2 and TRBJ1-2; perhaps TRBD1 as D (5 bases). V was pared by 0 bases and J by 3 bases, with 11 bases between. The CDR3 covers 15 residues. Per the germline V gene, CDR1 is WSHSY and CDR2 is SAAADI. The CDR3 spells CASSESFRDYYGYTF. The CDR3 region has the DNA TGCGCCAGCAGTGAGTCGTTTAGGGACTACTATGGCTACACCTTC.

The rearrangement uses TRBV20-1 and TRBJ1-2, with D perhaps TRBD1 (5 bases). Germline CDR1 reads DFQATT; CDR2 reads SNEGSKA (reference sequence). V lost 6 bases to trimming and J lost 14 bases, with 10 bases between them. This CDR3 is 8 amino acids long. CDR3 sequence reads: CSAGGWTF. In DNA, the CDR3 is TGCAGTGCCGGGGGGTGGACCTTC.

V and J are TRBV7-2 and TRBJ2-7, with D maybe TRBD1 (5 bases). Per germline, CDR1 SGHTA and CDR2 FQGNSA. The germline V and J ends were trimmed by 5 bases and 4 bases, with 12 bases remaining between them. The CDR3 sequence is 13 residues long. The CDR3 sequence: CASSPYTGYEQYF. The DNA of the CDR3 is TGTGCCAGCAGCCCATATACAGGTTACGAGCAGTACTTC.

This clone was found a few times. The chain couples TRBV28 to TRBJ1-4, with a possible D match to TRBD1 (5 bases). In germline, CDR1 is MDHEN, CDR2 SYDVKM. V shed 5 bases and J shed 5 bases, with 15 bases lying between them. The CDR3 runs 15 residues. DNA for the CDR3: TGTGCCAGCAGTGTCCGGGGGACGGCCAATGAAAAACTGTTTTTT. It is translated as CASSVRGTANEKLFF.

This chain connects TRBV15 to TRBJ2-7; perhaps TRBD1 as D (6 bases). CDR3 length: 16 residues. Germline CDR1 reads LNHNV; CDR2 reads YYDKDF (reference sequence). V lost 1 base to trimming and J lost 0 bases, with 13 bases between them. CDR3 residues: CATSRAGTTNSYEQYF. In nucleotides, the CDR3 is TGTGCCACCAGCAGAGCCGGGACAACTAACTCCTACGAGCAGTACTTC.

The J gene is TRBJ1-4, the V gene TRBV5-6; unclear D gene. CDR3 length: 15 residues. Deletions cut 3 bases from V and 7 bases from J, with 16 bases between. CDR1 SGHDT and CDR2 YYEEEE come from the germline V gene. DNA of the CDR3: TGTGCCAGCAGCTCGGTAACAGTATTAGGTGAAAAACTGTTTTTT. This encodes CASSSVTVLGEKLFF.

This clone was counted a few times. This sequence joins TRBV6-1 and TRBJ2-1; TRBD1 might be the D (6 bases). Deletions cut 4 bases from V and 8 bases from J, with 30 bases between. The CDR3 length is 19 residues. CDR1 and CDR2 (germline): MNHNS, SASEGT. The CDR3 region has the DNA TGTGCCAGCAGTGCCCCCAATCAGGGGTCGCGAGAACCTCGATATGAGCAGTTCTTC. Its translation is CASSAPNQGSREPRYEQFF.

The CDR3 loop reads CASSPVVIEGEQFF. For the CDR3, the DNA is TGTGCCAGCAGCCCCGTTGTGATTGAGGGTGAGCAGTTCTTC. The chain uses TRBV9 and TRBJ2-1, with D maybe TRBD2 (5 bases). Per the germline V gene, CDR1 is SGDLS and CDR2 is YYNGEE. CDR3 length equals 14 residues. The V and J ends lost 4 bases and 9 bases respectively, with 17 bases between them. Drawing the rest from reference TRBV9 and TRBJ2-1, the complete variable domain is DSGVTQTPKHLITATGQRVTLRCSPRSGDLSVYWYQQSLDQGLQFLIQYYNGEERAKGNILERFSAQQFPDLHSELNLSSLELGDSALYFCASSPVVIEGEQFFGPGTRLTVL.

The chain carries TRBV29-1 and TRBJ2-7; 12 bases are a match to TRBD1. The V segment lost 7 bases and the J segment 1 base; nucleotides outside the gene matches: 14. CDR1 is SQVTM, CDR2 ANQGSEA, per germline. The CDR3 has 17 residues. CDR3 in DNA: TGCAGCGCTATAGCCCGGGACAGGGGGCGGGGGTCCTACGAGCAGTACTTC. Residues: CSAIARDRGRGSYEQYF.

J is TRBJ1-1 and V is TRBV5-1; D possibly corresponds to TRBD1 (6 bases). There are 15 residues in the CDR3. Germline V gene data show CDR1 as SGHRS and CDR2 as YFSETQ. Trimming took off 1 base at V and 6 bases at J, with 16 bases between the two ends. CDR3 coding DNA: TGCGCCAGCAGCTTGACAGGGTTTCTTAGCGCTGAAGCTTTCTTT. Encoded protein: CASSLTGFLSAEAFF.

The rearrangement links TRBV14 to TRBJ2-6, with D unclear. The CDR3 contains 13 residues. Germline V gene data show CDR1 as SGHDN and CDR2 as FVKESK. V was pared by 4 bases and J by 2 bases, with 3 bases between. CDR3 nucleotides: TGTGCCAGCAGCCCAACTGGGGCCAACGTCCTGACTTTC. The encoded protein is CASSPTGANVLTF.

The rearrangement uses TRBV11-2 and TRBJ1-1; D gene ambiguous. V lost 5 bases and J lost 5, with 9 bases in between. CDR3 size: 12 residues. Germline V gene data show CDR1 as SGHAT and CDR2 as FQNNGV. The CDR3 DNA reads as TGTGCCAGCAGCCTCGCGGGGACTGAAGCTTTCTTT. This translates into CASSLAGTEAFF.

The V call is TRBV7-7, the J call TRBJ2-5, with 9 bases matching TRBD2. With 4 bases clipped from V and 3 bases from J, the junction kept 6 bases outside the gene matches. The CDR3 is 15 residues long. Looked up from germline, CDR1 is SSHAT and CDR2 is FNYEAQ (reference sequence). The CDR3 DNA follows: TGTGCCAGCAGCTCGGGACTAGCCACCAAAGAGACCCAGTACTTC. Translated, it gives CASSSGLATKETQYF.

The rearrangement links TRBV6-6 to TRBJ1-1; TRBD1 is a possible D gene (6 bases). Germline CDR1 is MNHNY and CDR2 is SVGAGI (reference sequence). With 5 bases removed from V and 5 bases from J, the gap between germline ends came to 9 bases. This CDR3 contains 12 residues. The CDR3 nucleotides are TGTGCCAGCAGTATAAGGGGGACTGAAGCTTTCTTT. This translates into CASSIRGTEAFF.

The chain has TRBV5-1 and TRBJ1-1; the D is unclear. The germline V and J ends were trimmed by 4 bases and 7 bases, with 17 bases remaining between them. This CDR3 spans 14 amino acids. From germline, CDR1 is SGHRS and CDR2 YFSETQ. The CDR3 nucleotides read TGCGCCAGCAGCCGCGGTCTGGAGTATGGTGAAGCTTTCTTT. Residues: CASSRGLEYGEAFF.

This clone has just a few counts. The CDR3 reads CASTDRGAYEQYF. As DNA, the CDR3 is TGTGCCAGCACCGACAGGGGTGCGTACGAGCAGTACTTC. This chain links TRBV6-6 with TRBJ2-7, with TRBD1 identical over 8 bases. The CDR3 sequence is 13 residues long. Germline trimming cut 7 bases from V and 4 bases from J; bases unmatched to any gene: 6. The germline CDR1 and CDR2 sequences are MNHNY and SVGAGI (reference sequence).

This chain uses TRBV5-8 with TRBJ2-1; TRBD1 matches 9 bases. The CDR3 length is 13 residues. The J segment lost 7 bases and the V segment lost 10 bases, leaving 9 bases of the junction unmatched. From germline, CDR1 is SGHTS and CDR2 YDEGEE. The CDR3 is CAGHPDRGNEQFF. The CDR3 DNA follows: TGTGCCGGGCACCCAGACAGGGGGAATGAGCAGTTCTTC.

This clone was counted a few times. The V call is TRBV2, the J call TRBJ2-2; possibly TRBD1 for D (6 bases). The CDR3 sequence is 13 residues long. The germline V gene encodes CDR1 SNHLY and CDR2 FYNNEI. Trimming stripped 6 bases from V and 6 bases from J, with 11 bases between. The CDR3 DNA reads as TGTGCCAGCAGGTACAGGGATTCCGGGGAGCTGTTTTTT. This translates into CASRYRDSGELFF.

This clone was picked up a small number of times. V and J are TRBV19 and TRBJ2-7; 7 bases match TRBD1. Looked up from germline, CDR1 is LNHDA and CDR2 is SQIVND (reference sequence). The CDR3 totals 14 residues. Unmatched junction bases numbered 8, after V lost 6 bases and J lost 3 bases. The CDR3 sequence is CASSTRQGHYEQYF. CDR3 nucleotide sequence: TGTGCCAGTAGCACGAGACAGGGCCACTACGAGCAGTACTTC.

J is TRBJ2-1 and V is TRBV4-1; D is possibly TRBD2 (5 bases). The CDR3 totals 14 residues. Deletions cut 6 bases from V and 4 bases from J, with 13 bases between. The V gene's germline CDR1 is MGHRA and CDR2 YSYEKL. This CDR3 reads CASSGRTGYNEQFF. The CDR3 DNA is TGCGCCAGCAGTGGACGTACGGGGTACAATGAGCAGTTCTTC.

CDR3 region: CASRNPPRANYGYTF. CDR3 coding DNA: TGTGCCAGCAGGAACCCACCCAGGGCCAACTATGGCTACACCTTC. This chain connects TRBV28 to TRBJ1-2; TRBD1 is a possible D gene (5 bases). V was cut by 6 bases and J by 2 bases, with 16 bases left in between. There are 15 residues in the CDR3. CDR1 and CDR2 (germline): MDHEN, SYDVKM.

The rearrangement links TRBV4-3 to TRBJ2-7, with D tentatively TRBD1 (5 bases). CDR1 LGHNA and CDR2 YSLEER come from the germline V gene. The CDR3 contains 15 residues. V was trimmed by 4 bases and J by 3 bases, leaving 16 bases between them. CDR3 in DNA: TGCGCCAGCAGCCCCAGCCCTAGACAGAGCTACGAGCAGTACTTC. This codes for CASSPSPRQSYEQYF.

A remark on this clone: The junction does not match germline at one end; this may be a read error. This rearrangement joins TRBV7-9 to TRBJ2-1, with a tentative D call TRBD2 (7 bases). This CDR3 contains 16 residues. Germline values: CDR1 SEHNR, CDR2 FQNEAQ (reference sequence). DNA for the CDR3: TGTTCCAGCACCACCGCCGGGGGGCTAGGGACGAATGAGCAGTTCTTC. Amino acid sequence: CSSTTAGGLGTNEQFF.

As DNA, the CDR3 is TGTGCCAGCAGTGCTGGGACAGGGAATGAAAAACTGTTTTTT. Its translation: CASSAGTGNEKLFF. V gene TRBV2 combines with J gene TRBJ1-4, with TRBD1 matching over 9 bases. The CDR3 loop spans 14 amino acids. Germline CDR1 reads SNHLY; CDR2 reads FYNNEI. Trimming at V came to 4 bases and at J to 5 bases, leaving 2 bases not matched to a gene. The complete variable domain, with remaining parts taken from reference TRBV2 and TRBJ1-4, reads EPEVTQTPSHQVTQMGQEVILRCVPISNHLYFYWYRQILGQKVEFLVSFYNNEISEKSEIFDDQFSVERPDGSNFTLKIRSTKLEDSAMYFCASSAGTGNEKLFFGSGTQLSVL.

There are a few counts of this clone. This chain links TRBV5-1 with TRBJ2-2, with 13 bases matching TRBD2. J gave up 5 bases and V 3 bases, and 1 base lay outside the gene matches. CDR3 size: 15 residues. CDR1 and CDR2 from the germline V gene are SGHRS and YFSETQ. CDR3 loop: CASSSGLAGTGELFF. The CDR3 DNA follows: TGCGCCAGCAGCTCGGGACTAGCGGGGACCGGGGAGCTGTTTTTT.

This clone came up a few times. This chain uses TRBV28 with TRBJ1-2; D remains ambiguous. The germline V gene has CDR1 MDHEN and CDR2 SYDVKM. The CDR3 is 12 residues long. The V end lost 6 bases, the J end lost 0 bases, and 5 bases lay between the germline ends. The CDR3 DNA sequence: TGTGCCAGCAGCGGAGCTAACTATGGCTACACCTTC. This gives the protein CASSGANYGYTF.